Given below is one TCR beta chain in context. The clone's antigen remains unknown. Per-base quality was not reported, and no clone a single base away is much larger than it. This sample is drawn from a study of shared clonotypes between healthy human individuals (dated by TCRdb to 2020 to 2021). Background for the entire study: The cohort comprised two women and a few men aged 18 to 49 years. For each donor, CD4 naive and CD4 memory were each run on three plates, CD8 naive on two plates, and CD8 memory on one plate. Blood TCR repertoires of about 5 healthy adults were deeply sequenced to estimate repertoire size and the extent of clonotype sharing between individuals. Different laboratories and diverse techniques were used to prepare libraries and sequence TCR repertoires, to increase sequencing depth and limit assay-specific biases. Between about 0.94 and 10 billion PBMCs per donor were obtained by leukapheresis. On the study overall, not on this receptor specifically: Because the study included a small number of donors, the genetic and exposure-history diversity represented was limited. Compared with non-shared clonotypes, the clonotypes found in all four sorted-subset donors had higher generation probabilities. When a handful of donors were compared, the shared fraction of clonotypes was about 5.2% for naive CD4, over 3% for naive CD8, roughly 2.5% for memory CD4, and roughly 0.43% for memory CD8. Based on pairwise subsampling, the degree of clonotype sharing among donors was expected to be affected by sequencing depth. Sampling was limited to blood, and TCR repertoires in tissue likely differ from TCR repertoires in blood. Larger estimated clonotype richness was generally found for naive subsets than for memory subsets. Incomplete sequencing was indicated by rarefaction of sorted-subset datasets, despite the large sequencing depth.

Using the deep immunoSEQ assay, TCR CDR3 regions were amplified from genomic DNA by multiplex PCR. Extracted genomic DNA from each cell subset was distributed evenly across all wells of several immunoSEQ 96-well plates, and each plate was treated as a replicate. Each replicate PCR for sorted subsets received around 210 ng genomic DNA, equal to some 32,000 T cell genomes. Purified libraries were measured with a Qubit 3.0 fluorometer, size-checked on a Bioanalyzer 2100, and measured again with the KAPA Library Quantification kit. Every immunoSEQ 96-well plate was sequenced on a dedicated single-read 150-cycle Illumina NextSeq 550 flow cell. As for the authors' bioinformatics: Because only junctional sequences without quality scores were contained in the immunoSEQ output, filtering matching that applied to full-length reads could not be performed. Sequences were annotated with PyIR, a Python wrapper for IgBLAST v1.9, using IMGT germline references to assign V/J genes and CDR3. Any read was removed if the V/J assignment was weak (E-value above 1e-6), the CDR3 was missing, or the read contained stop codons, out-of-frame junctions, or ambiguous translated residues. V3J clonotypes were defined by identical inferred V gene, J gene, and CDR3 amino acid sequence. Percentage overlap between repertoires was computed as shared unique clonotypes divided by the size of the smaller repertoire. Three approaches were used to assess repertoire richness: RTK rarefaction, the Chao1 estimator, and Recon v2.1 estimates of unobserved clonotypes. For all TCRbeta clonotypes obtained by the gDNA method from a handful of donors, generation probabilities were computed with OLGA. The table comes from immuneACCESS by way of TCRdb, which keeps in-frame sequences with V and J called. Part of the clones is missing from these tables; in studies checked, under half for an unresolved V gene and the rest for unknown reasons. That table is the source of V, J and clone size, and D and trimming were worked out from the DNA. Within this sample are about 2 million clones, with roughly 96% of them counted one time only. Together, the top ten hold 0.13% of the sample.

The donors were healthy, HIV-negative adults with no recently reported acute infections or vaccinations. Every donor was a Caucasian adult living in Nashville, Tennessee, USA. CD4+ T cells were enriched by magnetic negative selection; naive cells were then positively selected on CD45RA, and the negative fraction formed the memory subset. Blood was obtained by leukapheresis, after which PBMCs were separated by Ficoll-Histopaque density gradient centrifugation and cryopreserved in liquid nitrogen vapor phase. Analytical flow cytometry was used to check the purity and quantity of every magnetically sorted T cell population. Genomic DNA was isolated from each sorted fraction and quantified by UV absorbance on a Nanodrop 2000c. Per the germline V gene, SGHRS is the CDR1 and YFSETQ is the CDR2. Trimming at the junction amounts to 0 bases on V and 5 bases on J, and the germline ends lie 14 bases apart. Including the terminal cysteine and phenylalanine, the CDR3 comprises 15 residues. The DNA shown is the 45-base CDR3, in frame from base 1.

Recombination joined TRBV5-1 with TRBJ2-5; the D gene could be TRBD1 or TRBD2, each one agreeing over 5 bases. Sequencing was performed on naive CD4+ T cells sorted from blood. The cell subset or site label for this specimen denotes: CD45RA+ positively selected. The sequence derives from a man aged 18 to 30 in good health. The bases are TGCGCCAGCAGCTTGGCGGGGCTGACCGGGGAGACCCAGTACTTC. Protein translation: CASSLAGLTGETQYF. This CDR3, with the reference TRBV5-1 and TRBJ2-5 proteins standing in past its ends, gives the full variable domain KAGVTQTPRYLIKTRGQQVTLSCSPISGHRSVSWYQQTPGQGLQFLFEYFSETQRNKGNFPGRFSGRQFSNSRSEMNVSTLELGDSALYLCASSLAGLTGETQYFGPGTRLLVL.